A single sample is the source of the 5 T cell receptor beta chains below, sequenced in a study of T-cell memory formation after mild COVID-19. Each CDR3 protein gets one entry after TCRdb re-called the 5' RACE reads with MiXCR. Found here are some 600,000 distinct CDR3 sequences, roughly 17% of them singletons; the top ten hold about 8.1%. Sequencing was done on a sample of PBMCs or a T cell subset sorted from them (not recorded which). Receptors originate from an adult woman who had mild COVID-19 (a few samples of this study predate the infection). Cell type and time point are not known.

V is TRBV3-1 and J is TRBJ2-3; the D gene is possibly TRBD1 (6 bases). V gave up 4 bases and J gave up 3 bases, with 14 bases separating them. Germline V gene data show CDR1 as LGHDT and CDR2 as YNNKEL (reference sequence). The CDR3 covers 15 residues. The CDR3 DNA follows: TGTGCCAGCAGCCCCCCAGGGGCTGGGACAGATACGCAGTATTTT. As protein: CASSPPGAGTDTQYF.

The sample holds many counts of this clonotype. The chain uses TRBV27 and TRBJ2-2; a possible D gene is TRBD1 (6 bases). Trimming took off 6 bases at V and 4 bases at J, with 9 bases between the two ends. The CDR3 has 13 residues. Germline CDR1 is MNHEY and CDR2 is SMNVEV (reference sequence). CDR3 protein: CASSLQGTGELFF. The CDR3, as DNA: TGTGCCAGCAGCCTACAGGGCACCGGGGAGCTGTTTTTT.

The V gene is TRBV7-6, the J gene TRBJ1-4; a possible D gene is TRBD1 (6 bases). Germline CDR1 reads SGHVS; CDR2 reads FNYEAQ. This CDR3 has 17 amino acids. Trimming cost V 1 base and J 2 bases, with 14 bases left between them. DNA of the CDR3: TGTGCCAGCAGCTTAGGGGGGGCACCGAGGACTAATGAAAAACTGTTTTTT. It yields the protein CASSLGGAPRTNEKLFF.

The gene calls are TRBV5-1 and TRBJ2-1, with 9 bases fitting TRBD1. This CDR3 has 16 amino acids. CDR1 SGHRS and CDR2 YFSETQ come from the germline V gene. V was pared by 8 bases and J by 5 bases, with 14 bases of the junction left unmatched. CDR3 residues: CARNASTGGRNNEQFF. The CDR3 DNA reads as TGCGCCAGAAACGCCTCCACAGGGGGCCGCAACAATGAGCAGTTCTTC.

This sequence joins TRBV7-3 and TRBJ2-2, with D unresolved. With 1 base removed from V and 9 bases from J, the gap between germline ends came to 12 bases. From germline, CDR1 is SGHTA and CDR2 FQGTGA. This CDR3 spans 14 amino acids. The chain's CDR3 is CASSLMAGSRELFF. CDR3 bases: TGTGCCAGCAGCTTAATGGCCGGATCAAGGGAGCTGTTTTTT.